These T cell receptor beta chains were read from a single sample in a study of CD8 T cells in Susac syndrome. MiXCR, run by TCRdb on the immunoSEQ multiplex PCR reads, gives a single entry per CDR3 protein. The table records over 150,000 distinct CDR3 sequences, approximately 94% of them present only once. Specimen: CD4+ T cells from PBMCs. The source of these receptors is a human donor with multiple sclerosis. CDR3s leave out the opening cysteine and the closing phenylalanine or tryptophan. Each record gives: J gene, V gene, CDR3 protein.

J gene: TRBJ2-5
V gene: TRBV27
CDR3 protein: ASSLSPGRGETQY

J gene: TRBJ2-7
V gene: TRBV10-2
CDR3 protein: ASRFTSTYEQY

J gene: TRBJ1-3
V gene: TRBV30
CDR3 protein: AWSAGSGNTIY

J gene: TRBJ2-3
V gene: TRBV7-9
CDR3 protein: ASSSIFSPSNTDTQY

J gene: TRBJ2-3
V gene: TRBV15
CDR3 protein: ATSRDGGLTDTQY

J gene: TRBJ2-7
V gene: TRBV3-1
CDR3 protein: ASSQSQVEQY

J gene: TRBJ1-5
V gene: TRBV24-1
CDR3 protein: ATPGGGQPQH

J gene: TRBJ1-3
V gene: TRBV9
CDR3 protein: ASSVGVDSGNTIY

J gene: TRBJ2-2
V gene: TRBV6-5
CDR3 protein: ASSGTHTGELF

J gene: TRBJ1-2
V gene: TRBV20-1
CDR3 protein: SATLTALYWYGYT

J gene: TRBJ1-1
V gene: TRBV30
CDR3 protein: AWSGGGDGAEAF

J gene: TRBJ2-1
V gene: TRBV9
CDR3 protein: ASSATGTEQF

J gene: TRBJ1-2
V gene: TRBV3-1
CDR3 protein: ASSQGPYGRSYGYT

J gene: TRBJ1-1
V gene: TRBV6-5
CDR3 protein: ASMLNLQGFTEAF

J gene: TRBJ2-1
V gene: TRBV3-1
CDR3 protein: ASSQVSVRSGGSEQF

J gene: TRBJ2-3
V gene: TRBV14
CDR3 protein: ASSRLAGGPDTQY

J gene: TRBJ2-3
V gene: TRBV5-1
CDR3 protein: ASSITTDTQY

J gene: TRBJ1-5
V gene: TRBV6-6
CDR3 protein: ASGRGDQPQH

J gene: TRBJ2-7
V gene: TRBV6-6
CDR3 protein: ASRIQGEVYEQY

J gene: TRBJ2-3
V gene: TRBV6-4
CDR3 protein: ASSDLGSGGADTQY

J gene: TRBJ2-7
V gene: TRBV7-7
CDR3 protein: ASSALAGAEQY

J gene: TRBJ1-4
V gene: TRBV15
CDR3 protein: ATSRDPGTNEKLF

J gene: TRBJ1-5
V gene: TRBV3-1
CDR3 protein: ASSLQRGQPQH

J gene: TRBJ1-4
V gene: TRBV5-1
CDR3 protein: ASSLGTGDREKLF

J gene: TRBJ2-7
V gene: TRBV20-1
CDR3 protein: SASNNLVGEQY

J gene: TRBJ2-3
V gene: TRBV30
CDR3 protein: AWSAKTGLAGADTQY

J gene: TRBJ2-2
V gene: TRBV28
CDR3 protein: ASSELPLFNTGELF

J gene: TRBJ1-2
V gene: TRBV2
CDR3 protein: ASRTGLDGYT